This T cell receptor (beta chain) was retrieved from a study of T cell changes during pregnancy in multiple sclerosis. Profiling relied on immunoSEQ multiplex PCR, and the TCRdb table lists in-frame clones only, not all of them. The sample has more than 45,000 clones, 93% seen once. V was clipped by 2 bases and J by 1 base, with 23 bases between them. This CDR3 is built from 19 residues. The V gene's germline CDR1 is SGHTA and CDR2 FQGNSA. The TCR sequence derives from a female donor with multiple sclerosis, enrolled in a pregnancy study. The J gene is TRBJ2-5, the V gene TRBV7-2, with D perhaps matching TRBD1 (7 bases). Sequencing was performed on CD8+ T cells from peripheral blood mononuclear cells, taken in the second trimester of pregnancy. In nucleotides, the CDR3 is TGTGCCAGCAGCTTAATCCCCTCGCAGGGGGGTCCTATCCAAGAGACCCAGTACTTC. It codes for CASSLIPSQGGPIQETQYF.